A selection of T cell receptor beta chains follows, all from one sample in a study of cytotoxic CD8 clonotypes in ibrutinib-treated CLL. Some clones are missing from TCRdb's copy, which holds only in-frame ones; the method was immunoSEQ multiplex PCR. The data contain 50,000 to 70,000 clones, roughly 49% of them singletons. The source was PBMCs, collected at disease progression, from a patient treated with ibrutinib. All receptors derive from a human donor with chronic lymphocytic leukemia. Both conserved end residues are part of each CDR3. The order of the fields is V gene, D gene, J gene, clone size, CDR3 DNA, CDR3 protein. The D gene is left open where the match is weak. A clone size is listed for some rows: how often the clone was seen (once, few, many), or a class if it is expanded.

TRBV6-5,TRBD1,TRBJ1-5,few,TGTGCCAGCAGTTTCAGGGGGGAGAGCAATCAGCCCCAGCATTTT,CASSFRGESNQPQHF
TRBV6-5,NA,TRBJ2-1,few,TGTGCCAGCAGTTACTCGGGGGAACGGTGGTTCTTC,CASSYSGERWFF
TRBV5-1,NA,TRBJ2-5,NA,TGCGCCAGCAGCCCCCTGGGCCTGGGGCAAGAGACCCAGTACTTC,CASSPLGLGQETQYF
TRBV6-5,TRBD2,TRBJ2-3,NA,TGTGCCAGCAGTTTGGGACTAGCGGCAAGCACAGATACGCAGTATTTT,CASSLGLAASTDTQYF
TRBV7-6,NA,TRBJ1-1,NA,TGTGCCAGCAGCTTAGCGCAGGGCACTGAAGCTTTCTTT,CASSLAQGTEAFF
TRBV19,NA,TRBJ2-7,few,TGTGCCAGTAGTATCAGTCAGGCCTACGAGCAGTACTTC,CASSISQAYEQYF
TRBV27,NA,TRBJ2-3,once,TGTGCCAGCAGAGGGGACAGCACAGATACGCAGTATTTT,CASRGDSTDTQYF
TRBV6-5,NA,TRBJ1-2,NA,TGTGCCAGCAGTTACTCCACTGGGGGGGGCTACACCTTC,CASSYSTGGGYTF
TRBV9,TRBD1,TRBJ2-7,NA,TGTGCCAGCAGCGTAGCAGGGGGACAGGGGGCATACGAGCAGTACTTC,CASSVAGGQGAYEQYF
TRBV19,NA,TRBJ2-7,NA,TGTGCCAGTAGTGGATCCTTCTCCTACGAGCAGTACTTC,CASSGSFSYEQYF
TRBV4-3,NA,TRBJ1-6,NA,TGCGCCAGCAGCCCGGGACGTATACCAAATTCACCCCTCCACTTT,CASSPGRIPNSPLHF
TRBV2,NA,TRBJ1-6,NA,TGTGCCAGCAGTGAAGCGTCTTGGCAGTATGGGTCACCCCTCCACTTT,CASSEASWQYGSPLHF
TRBV6-5,TRBD1,TRBJ1-3,few,TGTGCCAGCAGTAAGACAGGGGATGGAAACACCATATATTTT,CASSKTGDGNTIYF
TRBV5-8,TRBD2,TRBJ2-2,few,TGTGCCAGCAGCTTGGGAGCGGGAGGGAACACCGGGGAGCTGTTTTTT,CASSLGAGGNTGELFF
TRBV7-2,TRBD2,TRBJ2-1,NA,TGTGCCAGCAGCTTTAGCGGGAGTCTGGTGAATGAGCAGTTCTTC,CASSFSGSLVNEQFF
TRBV27,NA,TRBJ1-5,once,TGTGCCAGCAGTTTCGGAGGGTGGCAGTCCAATCAGCCCCAGCATTTT,CASSFGGWQSNQPQHF
TRBV2,TRBD2,TRBJ2-1,NA,TGTGCCAGCAGTCTTTGGCGGGGGGACTACAATGAGCAGTTCTTC,CASSLWRGDYNEQFF
TRBV7-2,TRBD2,TRBJ2-5,few,TGTGCCAGCAGCTTAGCTTTTAGGGCACTAGCGGGGGGGAGGGAGACCCAGTACTTC,CASSLAFRALAGGRETQYF
TRBV5-1,NA,TRBJ1-4,NA,TGCGCCAGCAGCCTGGGGGTCCTTGGTTCTAGGGAAGAAAAACTGTTTTTT,CASSLGVLGSREEKLFF
TRBV28,NA,TRBJ2-1,NA,TGTGCCAGCGGGACCTCGAGCTCCTACAATGAGCAGTTCTTC,CASGTSSSYNEQFF
TRBV6-4,NA,TRBJ2-2,NA,TGTGCCAGCAGTCCTACCGGGTACCCCGGGGAGCTGTTTTTT,CASSPTGYPGELFF
TRBV10-3,NA,TRBJ2-7,NA,TGTGCCATCAGTGATAGTCAGGGAACCTACGAGCAGTACTTC,CAISDSQGTYEQYF
TRBV4-3,TRBD1,TRBJ2-2,NA,TGCGCCAGCAGCCAAGGCCCTCAGGGGGCTCGGCGCACCGGGGAGCTGTTTTTT,CASSQGPQGARRTGELFF
TRBV4-1,NA,TRBJ2-1,NA,TGCGCCAGCAGCCAAGTACAACGAGGCAATGAGCAGTTCTTC,CASSQVQRGNEQFF
TRBV7-6,TRBD1,TRBJ2-7,many,TGTGCCAGCAGCTTAGTAGGGACAGGGGCTTTGTACGAGCAGTACTTC,CASSLVGTGALYEQYF
TRBV7-2,NA,TRBJ2-7,NA,TGTGCCAGCAGCCGTGGGTTTAGGACCTCCTACGAGCAGTACTTC,CASSRGFRTSYEQYF
TRBV19,TRBD1,TRBJ1-2,NA,TGTGCCAGTAGTATACCCGGGACAGCTCATGGCTACACCTTC,CASSIPGTAHGYTF
TRBV2,NA,TRBJ1-3,few,TGTGCCAGCAGGGAACAGGGCCCTGGAAACACCATATATTTT,CASREQGPGNTIYF
TRBV10-3,TRBD1,TRBJ2-7,NA,TGTGCCACGACAGGGAGCTCCTACGAGCAGTACTTC,CATTGSSYEQYF
TRBV28,NA,TRBJ2-5,NA,TGTGCCAGCAGTATGACCCTCCAAGAGACCCAGTACTTC,CASSMTLQETQYF
TRBV28,TRBD2,TRBJ2-3,once,TGTGCCAGCAGTTTAGGGCTAGCGGGAGGAATAGATACGCAGTATTTT,CASSLGLAGGIDTQYF
TRBV9,NA,TRBJ2-3,NA,TGTGCCAGCAGCGTAGGGGGTGTTCGGATAACAGATACGCAGTATTTT,CASSVGGVRITDTQYF
TRBV11-2,NA,TRBJ1-5,few,TGTGCCAGCAGCTTTCAGGGGTATAGCAATCAGCCCCAGCATTTT,CASSFQGYSNQPQHF
TRBV4-1,NA,TRBJ1-3,NA,TGCGCCAGCAGCCAGAGAGACAGTACTCTCTCTGGAAACACCATATATTTT,CASSQRDSTLSGNTIYF
TRBV5-6,NA,TRBJ1-4,NA,TGTGCCAGCAGCGTAGGGACACCAGTCAGTGAAAAACTGTTTTTT,CASSVGTPVSEKLFF
TRBV27,NA,TRBJ2-3,NA,TGTGCCAGCAGTTTATGGGGGGCCCCCACAGATACGCAGTATTTT,CASSLWGAPTDTQYF
TRBV28,NA,TRBJ1-2,NA,TGTGCCAGCAGCCTAGGTTGGGGCTACACCTTC,CASSLGWGYTF
TRBV19,NA,TRBJ1-2,few,TGTGCCAGTACTAATGGGGCTGCGACTGGCTACACCTTC,CASTNGAATGYTF
TRBV25-1,NA,TRBJ1-2,NA,TGTGCCAGCAGTGCGGACAGCTATGGCTACACCTTC,CASSADSYGYTF
TRBV11-2,TRBD1,TRBJ2-1,NA,TGTGCCAGCTCGGGACAGGGAGGTTTAAATGAGCAGTTCTTC,CASSGQGGLNEQFF
TRBV29-1,TRBD1,TRBJ1-2,NA,TGCAGCGCCCTCGGGACAGCCGCAGGCTACACCTTC,CSALGTAAGYTF
TRBV30,NA,TRBJ1-5,once,TGTGCCTCACAACGTGGGGTCAATCAGCCCCAGCATTTT,CASQRGVNQPQHF
TRBV19,TRBD2,TRBJ2-4,NA,TGTGCCAGTAGTCTAATGGCTAGCGGGGGAGTGGACAAAAACATTCAGTACTTC,CASSLMASGGVDKNIQYF
TRBV28,NA,TRBJ1-3,few,TGTGCCAGCAGTCCAAGGGGCAGGGAGAAAGGAAACACCATATATTTT,CASSPRGREKGNTIYF
TRBV19,NA,TRBJ2-7,few,TGTGCCAGTAGTCGGACCGCTAACTCTGGCGAGCAGTACTTC,CASSRTANSGEQYF
TRBV29-1,TRBD2,TRBJ2-2,NA,TGCAGCGCCCGCGGTTCCGGGAGGGACACCGGGGAGCTGTTTTTT,CSARGSGRDTGELFF
TRBV5-6,NA,TRBJ1-1,NA,TGTGCCAGCAGCTTGGTTGGGACCCAGGGCACTGAAGCTTTCTTT,CASSLVGTQGTEAFF
TRBV28,NA,TRBJ1-3,once,TGTGCCAGCAGTAAAGGGACTGCCTCTGGAAACACCATATATTTT,CASSKGTASGNTIYF
TRBV7-9,NA,TRBJ1-6,NA,TGTGCCAGCAGCTTCGGGCAGCTGGGCTCACCCCTCCACTTT,CASSFGQLGSPLHF
TRBV27,TRBD2,TRBJ2-7,few,TGTGCCAGCATTTGGGGGGGCGAGCAGTACTTC,CASIWGGEQYF
TRBV28,TRBD2,TRBJ2-3,NA,TGTGCCAGCAGCGCCCCCGGACTAGCGGCCACAGATACGCAGTATTTT,CASSAPGLAATDTQYF
TRBV28,TRBD1,TRBJ1-4,NA,TGTGCCAGCACACCGGGACAGGGCCGTGAAAAACTGTTTTTT,CASTPGQGREKLFF
TRBV5-1,NA,TRBJ2-7,NA,TGCGCCAGCAGCTTGACTAGTTACGAGCAGTACTTC,CASSLTSYEQYF